Following are 6 T cell receptor beta chains from one sample sequenced in a study of blood T cell repertoires in COVID-19. Clones were sequenced by immunoSEQ multiplex PCR, and TCRdb holds only the in-frame ones, with some missing. The sample has approximately 190,000 clones, 80% seen once; the top ten hold about 7.2%. The sample was peripheral blood. These receptors originate from a man between 60 and 75 years old with acute or convalescent COVID-19.

This chain links TRBV27 with TRBJ1-4, with D unresolved. CDR1 is MNHEY, CDR2 SMNVEV, per germline (reference sequence). The CDR3 sequence is 15 residues long. V lost 5 bases to trimming and J lost 3 bases, with 13 bases between them. CDR3 bases: TGTGCCAGCAGTCTCGAGGGTGCAGCTAATGAAAAACTGTTTTTT. Translated, it gives CASSLEGAANEKLFF.

The count of this clone is one. The CDR3 protein is CASSPGWMDTEAFF. The DNA of the CDR3 is TGTGCCAGCAGCCCGGGATGGATGGACACTGAAGCTTTCTTT. The chain couples TRBV5-4 to TRBJ1-1, with unresolved D. Germline CDR1 SGHNT, CDR2 YYREEE (reference sequence). Trimming cost V 4 bases and J 3 bases, with 13 bases left between them. The CDR3 extends over 14 amino acids.

V gene TRBV10-1 combines with J gene TRBJ2-2; the D gene is possibly TRBD1 (6 bases). The germline gives CDR1 WNHNN, CDR2 SYGVQD (reference sequence). The V end lost 4 bases, the J end lost 6 bases, and 12 bases lay between the germline ends. The CDR3 sequence is 14 residues long. DNA for the CDR3: TGCGCCAGCAGTGCGGGCAGGGGTTCCGGGGAGCTGTTTTTT. Amino acid sequence: CASSAGRGSGELFF.

V is TRBV20-1 and J is TRBJ2-3; D ambiguous. The germline V and J ends were trimmed by 4 bases and 4 bases, with 3 bases remaining between them. Germline V lookup: CDR1 DFQATT, CDR2 SNEGSKA (reference sequence). There are 10 residues in the CDR3. The CDR3 DNA sequence: TGCAGTGCTAACTCAGATACGCAGTATTTT. Its protein is CSANSDTQYF.

This clone was seen once. The chain is built from TRBV5-5 and TRBJ1-3; D not resolved. V lost 2 bases, J lost 0 bases, and 9 bases lay in between. CDR3 size: 15 residues. Germline V gives CDR1 SGHKS, CDR2 YYEKEE (reference sequence). The CDR3 region is CASSFAVHSGNTIYF. Written as DNA, the CDR3 is TGTGCCAGCAGCTTCGCCGTACACTCTGGAAACACCATATATTTT.

This clone has only one observation. This chain connects TRBV2 to TRBJ2-3; TRBD2 might be the D (7 bases). The CDR3 extends over 15 amino acids. Per germline, CDR1 SNHLY and CDR2 FYNNEI. Trimming stripped 4 bases from V and 3 bases from J, with 14 bases between. DNA of the CDR3: TGTGCCAGCAGTGCGGGGGGCCAGCGAACAGATACGCAGTATTTT. This codes for CASSAGGQRTDTQYF.